A single sample is the source of the 8 T cell receptor beta chains below, sequenced in a study of technical replicates of blood from a few donors (dated by TCRdb to about 2017). The receptor library was made with the immunoSEQ multiplex PCR assay. In its TCRdb copy, this immuneACCESS table keeps in-frame sequences only and misses some clones. Where compared with another copy, unresolved V genes explain less than half of these, and the others have no known cause. The sample table shows 15,000 to 20,000 clones, and more than 75% are seen once. 9% to 15% of the sample goes to the ten largest clones. Sequenced material: PBMCs. The source of these receptors is a human donor in good health.

The gene calls are TRBV7-3 and TRBJ2-1; no clear D gene. The germline V and J ends were trimmed by 3 bases and 4 bases, with 13 bases remaining between them. Germline V CDR1 and CDR2: SGHTA, FQGTGA. This CDR3 is built from 15 residues. CDR3 in DNA: TGTGCCAGCAGCTTGGCAGCGCTTGATTACAATGAGCAGTTCTTC. As protein: CASSLAALDYNEQFF. The entire variable domain, with the rest obtained from reference TRBV7-3 and TRBJ2-1, is as follows: GAGVSQTPSNKVTEKGKYVELRCDPISGHTALYWYRQSLGQGPEFLIYFQGTGAADDSGLPNDRFFAVRPEGSVSTLKIQRTERGDSAVYLCASSLAALDYNEQFFGPGTRLTVL.

The V gene is TRBV18, the J gene TRBJ2-7; 9 nucleotides agree with TRBD1. Germline V gene lookup returns CDR1 KGHSH and CDR2 LQKENI. The J segment lost 7 bases and the V segment lost 6 bases, leaving 10 bases of the junction unmatched. The CDR3 loop spans 14 amino acids. CDR3 loop: CASSTGTGYGEQYF. In DNA, the CDR3 is TGTGCCAGCTCTACCGGGACAGGGTATGGGGAGCAGTACTTC.

This clone was detected a few times. The chain links TRBV30 to TRBJ1-1; D perhaps matches TRBD1 (5 bases). Germline V CDR1 and CDR2: GTSNPN, SVGIG (reference sequence). The CDR3 contains 14 residues. V lost 1 base, J lost 1 base, and 10 bases lay in between. CDR3 sequence reads: CAWSAPDTNTEAFF. The CDR3, as DNA: TGTGCCTGGAGTGCCCCGGACACGAACACTGAAGCTTTCTTT.

The chain carries TRBV28 and TRBJ2-2; a possible D gene is TRBD1 (6 bases). Germline V gene data show CDR1 as MDHEN and CDR2 as SYDVKM. Trimming shortened V by 5 bases and J by 4 bases, and 11 bases separated the two germline ends. CDR3 length: 14 amino acids. Here the CDR3 reads CASSLGQFTGELFF. CDR3 nucleotide sequence: TGTGCCAGCAGTCTAGGACAGTTCACCGGGGAGCTGTTTTTT.

The V call is TRBV27, the J call TRBJ2-6; 13 nucleotides agree with TRBD2. The germline gives CDR1 MNHEY, CDR2 SMNVEV (reference sequence). This CDR3 has 18 amino acids. The J segment lost 4 bases and the V segment lost 5 bases, leaving 8 bases of the junction unmatched. The chain's CDR3 is CASSTLAGGARGANVLTF. The DNA for the CDR3 is TGTGCCAGCAGTACACTAGCGGGAGGGGCGAGAGGGGCCAACGTCCTGACTTTC. The whole variable domain, filled in from reference TRBV27 and TRBJ2-6, reads EAQVTQNPRYLITVTGKKLTVTCSQNMNHEYMSWYRQDPGLGLRQIYYSMNVEVTDKGDVPEGYKVSRKEKRNFPLILESPSPNQTSLYFCASSTLAGGARGANVLTFGAGSRLTVL.

The chain uses TRBV23-1 and TRBJ2-1, with 8 bases matching TRBD2. TRBV23-1 counts as an open reading frame of uncertain function. Losses at the gene ends were 2 bases for V and 6 bases for J; bases not matched to a gene: 21. The CDR3 loop spans 20 amino acids. CDR3 nucleotides: TGCGCCAGCAGTCAAGAAAGAAATCCGGGACTAGGGATCACCGGCAATGAGCAGTTCTTC. It specifies CASSQERNPGLGITGNEQFF.

This clone was seen a handful of times. The gene calls are TRBV9 and TRBJ1-1; D unclear. Germline V gives CDR1 SGDLS, CDR2 YYNGEE. V gave up 4 bases and J gave up 7 bases, with 14 bases separating them. The CDR3 covers 13 residues. The CDR3 DNA reads TGTGCCAGCAGCCTCAGAGAAGGAGATGAAGCTTTCTTT. Its translation is CASSLREGDEAFF.

This clone was observed a handful of times. V usage is TRBV6-6 and J usage is TRBJ1-1; possibly TRBD1 for D (5 bases). Trimming took 2 bases from V and 1 from J, leaving 8 bases between them. This CDR3 is built from 14 residues. CDR1 is MNHNY and CDR2 is SVGAGI in the germline V gene (reference sequence). The CDR3 spells CASSYQTENTEAFF. CDR3 bases: TGTGCCAGCAGTTACCAGACAGAGAACACTGAAGCTTTCTTT.